The entry below gives a single TCR beta chain sequence along with its context. One end of the junction is discordant with germline, which a read error may explain. Arm-PCR of CDR3 regions and iRepertoire HTBI primers were the basis on which TCR beta libraries were built. Using its own MiXCR run on the multiplex PCR reads, TCRdb lists one record per CDR3 protein. The sample comprises around 250,000 distinct CDR3 sequences, about 20% of which are singletons, and 14% rests with the top ten. The germline CDR1 and CDR2 sequences are LNHNV and YYDKDF (reference sequence). The CDR3 is 14 amino acids. The data are from a study of regulatory T cells in long-lasting Graves disease. Indicated time point: newly diagnosed GD, antithyroid drugs for less than 3 months. Extracted PBMC RNA gave rise to the TCR library. The same data also went into a second study, on T cells in Graves' hyperthyroidism and ophthalmopathy.

This receptor was taken from a woman in her twenties or thirties with Graves disease. V and J are TRBV15 and TRBJ1-5; the D is unclear. The source material was peripheral blood mononuclear cells (PBMCs), sampled at new diagnosis, from a patient treated with antithyroid drugs. The CDR3 DNA sequence: TGTGCCACCAGCCGCGACACAAGCAATCAGCCCCATCATTTT. It codes for CATSRDTSNQPHHF. Together with reference TRBV15 and TRBJ1-5, the CDR3 gives the full variable domain: DAMVIQNPRYQVTQFGKPVTLSCSQTLNHNVMYWYQQKSSQAPKLLFHYYDKDFNNEADTPDNFQSRRPNTSFCFLDIRSPGLGDTAMYLCATSRDTSNQPHHFGDGTRLSIL.